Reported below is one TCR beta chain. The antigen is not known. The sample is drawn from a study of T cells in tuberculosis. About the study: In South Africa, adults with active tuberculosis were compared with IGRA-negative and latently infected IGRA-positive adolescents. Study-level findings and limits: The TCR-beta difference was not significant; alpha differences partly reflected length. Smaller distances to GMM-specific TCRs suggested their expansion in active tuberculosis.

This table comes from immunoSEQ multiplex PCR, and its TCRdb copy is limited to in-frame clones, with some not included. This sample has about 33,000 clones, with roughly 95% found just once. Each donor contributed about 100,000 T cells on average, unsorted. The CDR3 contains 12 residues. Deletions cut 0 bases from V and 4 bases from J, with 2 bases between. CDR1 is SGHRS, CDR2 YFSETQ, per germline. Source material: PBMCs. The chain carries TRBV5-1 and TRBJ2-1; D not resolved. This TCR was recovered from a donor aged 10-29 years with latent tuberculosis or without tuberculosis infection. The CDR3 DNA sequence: TGCGCCAGCAGCTTGGCGTACAATGAGCAGTTCTTC. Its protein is CASSLAYNEQFF.